This TCR beta chain was captured by sequencing in a study of cytomegalovirus exposure and HLA in healthy donors. Overall study: A previous analysis identified 95 million to 140 million unique TCR beta sequences derived from about 180 million T cells. Findings and caveats of the study: According to a later analysis, most TCR beta chains associated with CMV appeared HLA-restricted.

The PCR was carried out with 60 Vbeta primers and 13 Jbeta primers. The table came from immunoSEQ multiplex PCR; TCRdb's copy has only in-frame clones and leaves some out. The sample carries over 100,000 clones, 79% recorded once. Germline CDR1 MNHNS, CDR2 SASEGT. Trimming removed 6 bases from V and 0 bases from J, with 12 bases in between. The CDR3 spans 15 residues. Participants comprised healthy donors of bone marrow. This clone has just a few counts. Its target is not known. Material for sequencing was PBMCs. The sequence was collected from a male donor in good health and CMV-seronegative. The rearrangement links TRBV6-1 to TRBJ1-5; the D is unclear. The DNA for the CDR3 is TGTGCCAGCAGGAGGGTGAAGAATAGCAATCAGCCCCAGCATTTT. Its protein product is CASRRVKNSNQPQHF.